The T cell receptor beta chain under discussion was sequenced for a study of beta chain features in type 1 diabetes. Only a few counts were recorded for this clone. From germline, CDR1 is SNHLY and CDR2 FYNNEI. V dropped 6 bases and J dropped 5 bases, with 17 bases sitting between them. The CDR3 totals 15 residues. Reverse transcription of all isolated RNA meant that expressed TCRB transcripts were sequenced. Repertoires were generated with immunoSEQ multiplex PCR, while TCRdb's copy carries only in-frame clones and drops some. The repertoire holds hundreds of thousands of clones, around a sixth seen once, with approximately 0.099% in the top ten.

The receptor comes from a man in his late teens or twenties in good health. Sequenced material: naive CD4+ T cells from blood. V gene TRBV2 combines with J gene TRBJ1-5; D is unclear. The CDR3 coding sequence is TGTGCCAGCAGGGCCGAGAGGGCCGCCCATCAGCCCCAGCATTTT. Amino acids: CASRAERAAHQPQHF.